The 22 T cell receptor beta chains below were found in one sample sequenced in a study of CD8+CD57+ T cells in acquired aplastic anemia. TCR beta VDJ combinations and CDR3 sequences were profiled from genomic DNA. TCRdb called the reads again in MiXCR, with one record for every CDR3 protein. The sample lists around 430,000 distinct CDR3 sequences, about a third occurring once. Previously, flow cytometry had revealed CD8+CD57+ cell expansion in the patients chosen for sequencing. The material sequenced was sorted CD4+, CD8+, or CD8+CD57+ T cells (not recorded which) from PBMCs. The receptors originated from a human donor with aplastic anemia.

The chain carries TRBV6-1 and TRBJ2-1, with 10 bases that match TRBD2. Looked up from germline, CDR1 is MNHNS and CDR2 is SASEGT. CDR3 length: 15 amino acids. V lost 5 bases to trimming and J lost 10 bases; unmatched junction nucleotides: 11. CDR3 amino acids: CASSPPTSGSLEQFF. The CDR3 DNA is TGTGCCAGCAGTCCTCCGACTAGCGGGTCGTTGGAGCAGTTCTTC.

The rearrangement joins TRBV25-1 to TRBJ2-7; 9 bases are a match to TRBD1. Germline V lookup: CDR1 MGHDK, CDR2 SYGVNS. Germline trimming cut 5 bases from V and 3 bases from J; bases unmatched to any gene: 8. The CDR3 consists of 15 residues. The CDR3 sequence: CASSLSLTGGYEQYF. The DNA of the CDR3 is TGTGCCAGCAGTTTATCTCTGACAGGGGGCTACGAGCAGTACTTC.

There are a few counts of this clonotype. This chain's CDR3 is CAWVQGSAFF. The CDR3, as DNA: TGTGCCTGGGTCCAGGGTAGTGCTTTCTTT. V gene TRBV30 combines with J gene TRBJ1-1; TRBD1 might be the D (5 bases). The CDR3 extends over 10 amino acids. The germline V and J ends were trimmed by 5 bases and 11 bases, with 12 bases remaining between them. Germline V lookup: CDR1 GTSNPN, CDR2 SVGIG (reference sequence). The full variable domain, rest sourced from reference TRBV30 and TRBJ1-1, is SQTIHQWPATLVQPVGSPLSLECTVEGTSNPNLYWYRQAAGRGLQLLFYSVGIGQISSEVPQNLSASRPQDRQFILSSKKLLLSDSGFYLCAWVQGSAFFGQGTRLTVV.

This clonotype came up many times. At one end, the junction sequence differs from germline, possibly due to a read error. The chain joins TRBV2 to TRBJ1-4; D is unclear. The germline gives CDR1 SNHLY, CDR2 FYNNEI. The CDR3 has 10 amino acids. CDR3 in DNA: TGTGCCAGCAGGGAAGAAAAACTGTTTTTT. Encoded protein: CASREEKLFF.

This clonotype was picked up many times. V gene TRBV7-7 combines with J gene TRBJ2-5, with TRBD2 as a possible D gene (7 bases). V lost 11 bases and J lost 5, with 15 bases in between. The V gene's germline CDR1 is SSHAT and CDR2 FNYEAQ (reference sequence). CDR3 size: 12 residues. CDR3 sequence (DNA): TGTGCCGTTCTTGGGGGGGCGGAGACCCAGTACTTC. This gives the protein CAVLGGAETQYF.

This chain joins TRBV20-1 and TRBJ2-7, with 10 bases fitting TRBD2. Germline assignment: CDR1 DFQATT and CDR2 SNEGSKA (reference sequence). The CDR3 covers 14 residues. The trim removed 3 bases at V and 7 bases at J, leaving 9 bases unmatched. In DNA form, the CDR3 reads TGCAGTGCTAGTGGTCTTGCTAGCGGGAGTGAGCAGTACTTC. Translating gives CSASGLASGSEQYF.

The table lists this clonotype with many counts. V usage is TRBV29-1 and J usage is TRBJ2-4; perhaps D is TRBD1 or TRBD2 (5 bases each). Looked up from germline, CDR1 is SQVTM and CDR2 is ANQGSEA. There are 11 residues in the CDR3. The V and J ends lost 4 bases and 8 bases respectively, with 9 bases between them. The CDR3 protein is CSVVRGDIQYF. CDR3 nucleotide sequence: TGCAGCGTTGTAAGGGGAGACATTCAGTACTTC.

This chain joins TRBV6-1 and TRBJ2-1; unclear D gene. In germline, CDR1 is MNHNS, CDR2 SASEGT. The V end lost 11 bases, the J end lost 2 bases, and 10 bases lay between the germline ends. The CDR3 consists of 12 residues. The CDR3 DNA reads TGTGCCTCCAGGCGCACCTACAATGAGCAGTTCTTC. Translating it yields CASRRTYNEQFF.

The chain recombines TRBV10-3 with TRBJ2-7; 9 bases are shared with TRBD2. This CDR3 is built from 16 residues. Germline V gene sequence: CDR1 ENHRY, CDR2 SYGVKD. The trim removed 10 bases at V and 1 base at J, leaving 14 bases unmatched. The CDR3 nucleotides read TGTGCCAGCAGAACCTCCGGGACTAGCTATTCCTACGAGCAGTACTTC. As protein: CASRTSGTSYSYEQYF.

The chain combines TRBV2 with TRBJ1-4, with D maybe TRBD1 (5 bases). The ends were cut back, 5 bases at V and 4 bases at J, with 8 bases in the middle. This CDR3 has 13 residues. Germline V gives CDR1 SNHLY, CDR2 FYNNEI. CDR3: CASSTGFNEKLFF. DNA of the CDR3: TGTGCCAGCAGTACAGGCTTTAATGAAAAACTGTTTTTT.

This clonotype was detected ten times or more. The gene calls are TRBV19 and TRBJ1-5; 7 bases are a match to TRBD1. The ends lost 6 bases at V and 0 bases at J; junction bases unmatched: 5. Germline lookup yields CDR1 LNHDA and CDR2 SQIVND (reference sequence). The CDR3 spans 15 residues. CDR3 sequence reads: CASSKGQNSNQPQHF. The DNA of the CDR3 is TGTGCCAGTAGCAAGGGACAGAATAGCAATCAGCCCCAGCATTTT.

CDR3 nucleotide sequence: TGTGCCAGCACAAGTCTGGGGACAACTCGCCGCTATGGCTACACCTTC. This codes for CASTSLGTTRRYGYTF. V gene TRBV6-1 combines with J gene TRBJ1-2, with a possible D match to TRBD1 (6 bases). The germline V gene encodes CDR1 MNHNS and CDR2 SASEGT. V was clipped by 7 bases and J by 4 bases, with 22 bases between them. The CDR3 has 16 residues.

This clonotype was picked up many times. V usage is TRBV10-3 and J usage is TRBJ1-4; no definite D call. The V and J ends lost 2 bases and 3 bases respectively, with 10 bases between them. CDR1 and CDR2 (germline): ENHRY, SYGVKD. This CDR3 is 15 amino acids long. CDR3 in DNA: TGTGCCATCAGTGAGGGCCAGGCGGCTAATGAAAAACTGTTTTTT. Translating gives CAISEGQAANEKLFF.

The J gene is TRBJ1-6, the V gene TRBV10-3; 9 nucleotides match TRBD1. The CDR3 has 15 residues. The V gene's germline CDR1 is ENHRY and CDR2 SYGVKD. Trimming at V came to 5 bases and at J to 9 bases, leaving 8 bases not matched to a gene. CDR3 sequence (DNA): TGTGCCATCAGTAAACGACAGGGGGTGGGTTCACCCCTCCACTTT. It codes for CAISKRQGVGSPLHF.

This clonotype was seen ten or more times. The chain combines TRBV24-1 with TRBJ1-6; 8 bases map to TRBD1. The CDR3 length is 13 residues. V gave up 9 bases and J gave up 10 bases; unmatched junction bases: 7. The germline gives CDR1 KGHDR, CDR2 SFDVKD. The CDR3 here is CATGTGGRSPLHF. CDR3 coding DNA: TGTGCCACCGGAACAGGGGGGAGATCACCCCTCCACTTT.

Details on this clonotype: This may be a read error: a much more frequent sequence differs by one nucleotide. Written as DNA, the CDR3 is TGTACCAGCAGCGTAGCTCCCGGGACAGGAACGGAGCAGTACTTC. Its translation is CTSSVAPGTGTEQYF. The chain is built from TRBV9 and TRBJ2-7, with 8 positions matching TRBD1. The CDR3 has 15 amino acids. From germline, CDR1 is SGDLS and CDR2 YYNGEE.

There are a few counts of this clonotype. This rearrangement joins TRBV29-1 to TRBJ2-5; D unresolved. Germline V lookup: CDR1 SQVTM, CDR2 ANQGSEA. V dropped 7 bases and J dropped 2 bases, with 11 bases sitting between them. CDR3 length: 12 amino acids. The DNA for the CDR3 is TGCAGCGCCGTGACTGGACAAGAGACCCAGTACTTC. Protein sequence: CSAVTGQETQYF.

The V and J genes are TRBV30 and TRBJ2-6; possible D gene TRBD2, 6 bases. The CDR3 has 14 amino acids. Germline V CDR1 and CDR2: GTSNPN, SVGIG (reference sequence). Deletions cut 8 bases from V and 4 bases from J, with 15 bases between. CDR3 amino acids: CAGLRAGGANVLTF. CDR3 sequence (DNA): TGTGCCGGGCTGAGGGCGGGAGGGGCCAACGTCCTGACTTTC.

The sample holds a few counts of this clonotype. A much larger clone sits a single nucleotide away, making a read error possible. V and J are TRBV20-1 and TRBJ1-2, with D possibly matching TRBD1 (5 bases). Trimming took off 4 bases at V and 7 bases at J, with 16 bases between the two ends. The CDR3 is 13 residues long. CDR1 is DFQATT and CDR2 is SNEGSKA in the germline V gene (reference sequence). The CDR3 DNA sequence: TGCAGTGCTACGTTAACAGGAGACTGTGGCTACACCTTC. It is translated as CSATLTGDCGYTF.

This chain joins TRBV2 and TRBJ1-2; perhaps TRBD1 as D (6 bases). CDR1 is SNHLY and CDR2 is FYNNEI in the germline V gene. This CDR3 has 12 amino acids. V was clipped by 4 bases and J by 10 bases, with 13 bases between them. The chain's CDR3 is CASSGAGEDYTF. As DNA, the CDR3 is TGTGCCAGCAGTGGGGCAGGGGAAGACTACACCTTC.

The V call is TRBV20-1, the J call TRBJ1-2; a weak D match, TRBD1 (6 bases). Germline V gives CDR1 DFQATT, CDR2 SNEGSKA (reference sequence). V lost 4 bases and J 8 bases, leaving 17 bases between the germline ends. The CDR3 consists of 13 residues. The CDR3 protein is CSAIYRDLGGYTF. In DNA form, the CDR3 reads TGCAGTGCTATTTACAGGGATCTAGGAGGCTACACCTTC.

This clonotype was detected ten times or more. V is TRBV15 and J is TRBJ2-5; D is undetermined. The CDR3 totals 14 residues. Trimming left V 3 bases short and J 4 bases short, with 12 bases between. Germline loops: CDR1 LNHNV, CDR2 YYDKDF (reference sequence). The CDR3 here is CATSRGRLGETQYF. The CDR3 DNA sequence: TGTGCCACCAGCAGGGGTAGGTTGGGAGAGACCCAGTACTTC.